The 8 T cell receptor beta chains listed next were all sequenced from one sample in a study of shared T cell receptors in the human thymus. The protocol was immunoSEQ multiplex PCR, while the TCRdb copy is restricted to in-frame clones and leaves out a portion. Among hundreds of thousands of clones, 80% to 90% were seen once, and the ten largest hold 0.0094%. This same sample was also taken into another study, of human thymus T cells.

Specimen: thymocytes. The receptors stem from a boy younger than two with a congenital heart defect.

The V and J genes are TRBV28 and TRBJ2-7, with 9 bases fitting TRBD1. This CDR3 spans 15 amino acids. V trimming: 7 bases; J trimming: 2 bases; junction bases outside the gene matches: 9. Germline CDR1 and CDR2: MDHEN and SYDVKM. CDR3: CASTPRTGDTYEQYF. In nucleotides, the CDR3 is TGTGCCAGCACCCCCAGGACAGGGGACACCTACGAGCAGTACTTC.

V gene TRBV7-7 combines with J gene TRBJ2-1, with 7 positions matching TRBD1. The CDR3 extends over 14 amino acids. V lost 4 bases and J lost 8; bases outside the gene matches: 8. Germline V gene data show CDR1 as SSHAT and CDR2 as FNYEAQ (reference sequence). CDR3 protein: CASSSGTDYDEQFF. The CDR3 nucleotides read TGTGCCAGCAGCTCCGGGACAGATTACGATGAGCAGTTCTTC.

The V gene is TRBV19, the J gene TRBJ1-5, with D possibly TRBD1 on 6 matching bases. The V end lost 4 bases, the J end lost 4 bases, and 8 bases lay between the germline ends. This CDR3 spans 13 amino acids. Germline V gives CDR1 LNHDA, CDR2 SQIVND (reference sequence). The CDR3 sequence: CASSTGANQPQHF. The CDR3 coding sequence is TGTGCCAGTAGTACAGGGGCAAATCAGCCCCAGCATTTT.

The chain combines TRBV7-2 with TRBJ1-5; 7 bases align to TRBD1. Germline CDR1 reads SGHTA; CDR2 reads FQGNSA. There are 15 residues in the CDR3. The V gene end was trimmed by 2 bases and the J gene end by 4 bases; junction bases not matched to a gene: 5. CDR3 loop: CASSLRDRDNQPQHF. The CDR3 DNA reads as TGTGCCAGCAGCTTACGGGACAGAGATAATCAGCCCCAGCATTTT.

The genes are TRBV14 and TRBJ2-1, with D perhaps TRBD2 (5 bases). The CDR3 contains 16 residues. Germline V CDR1 and CDR2: SGHDN, FVKESK. V was trimmed by 4 bases and J by 2 bases, leaving 15 bases between them. This CDR3 is CASSPKGAAAYNEQFF. In DNA, the CDR3 is TGTGCCAGCAGCCCGAAGGGAGCGGCTGCCTACAATGAGCAGTTCTTC.

This chain connects TRBV5-6 to TRBJ1-5; D gene unclear. The CDR3 sequence is 15 residues long. Germline CDR1 SGHDT, CDR2 YYEEEE. The V gene lost 4 bases and the J gene lost 0 bases, with 11 bases spanning the gap. CDR3 in amino acids: CASSLDGDSNQPQHF. CDR3 sequence (DNA): TGTGCCAGCAGCCTAGACGGAGATAGCAATCAGCCCCAGCATTTT.

V gene TRBV19 combines with J gene TRBJ2-1, with TRBD2 matching over 10 bases. Germline V gene sequence: CDR1 LNHDA, CDR2 SQIVND (reference sequence). J was trimmed by 2 bases and V by 5 bases; bases with no gene match: 9. The CDR3 totals 17 residues. The CDR3 DNA is TGTGCCAGTAGTCCAGCCTCTAGCGGGAGAGCCTACAATGAGCAGTTCTTC. This gives the protein CASSPASSGRAYNEQFF.

This chain joins TRBV29-1 and TRBJ1-1; 8 bases agree with TRBD1. The CDR3 is 15 amino acids. Germline V gives CDR1 SQVTM, CDR2 ANQGSEA. V was clipped by 4 bases and J by 1 base; unmatched bases: 8. The CDR3 loop is CSVAGPDRGNTEAFF. CDR3 nucleotide sequence: TGCAGCGTTGCCGGTCCCGACAGGGGGAACACTGAAGCTTTCTTT.